Listed here are 26 T cell receptor beta chains from one sample, sequenced in a study of cytomegalovirus exposure and HLA in healthy donors. This PCR relied on a set of 60 Vbeta primers and 13 Jbeta primers. Method: immunoSEQ multiplex PCR; TCRdb's copy keeps in-frame clones and lacks some. The sample lists around 180,000 clones; approximately 78% were seen once. The specimen sequenced was PBMCs. The receptors come from a male donor in good health and CMV-seronegative.

V gene TRBV30 combines with J gene TRBJ1-6; 10 bases agree with TRBD1. The CDR3 runs to 17 residues. Losses at the gene ends were 1 base for V and 9 bases for J; bases not matched to a gene: 12. In germline, CDR1 is GTSNPN, CDR2 SVGIG (reference sequence). As DNA, the CDR3 is TGTGCCTGGAGTGGAACCGGGACAGGGGCGCGGAGTTCACCCCTCCACTTT. Protein sequence: CAWSGTGTGARSSPLHF.

The chain couples TRBV7-2 to TRBJ1-1, with 8 bases aligning to TRBD1. After removal of 4 bases from V and 5 bases from J, the junction contained 6 bases not matched to a gene. CDR1 and CDR2 (germline): SGHTA, FQGNSA. This CDR3 comprises 14 residues. The CDR3 DNA is TGTGCCAGCAGCTCCGAACAGGGGGGAACTGAAGCTTTCTTT. Its protein is CASSSEQGGTEAFF.

The gene calls are TRBV5-4 and TRBJ1-1; TRBD1 aligns across 8 bases. Trimming took 6 bases from V and 2 from J; bases not matched to a gene: 9. This CDR3 has 15 amino acids. The germline V gene encodes CDR1 SGHNT and CDR2 YYREEE (reference sequence). The CDR3, as DNA: TGTGCCAGCACCTCGACAGGGGAATTAAACACTGAAGCTTTCTTT. It translates to CASTSTGELNTEAFF.

This rearrangement joins TRBV21-1 to TRBJ1-5; the table names TRBD1, a call not compared with the DNA. TRBV21-1 corresponds to a pseudogene. The CDR3 is 17 amino acids. The chain's CDR3 is CASSPRDRAYSNQPQHF. Written as DNA, the CDR3 is TGTGCCAGCAGCCCCCGGGACAGGGCCTATAGCAATCAGCCCCAGCATTTT.

The chain uses TRBV5-1 and TRBJ2-5; 11 bases agree with TRBD1. The CDR3 extends over 16 amino acids. CDR1 is SGHRS, CDR2 YFSETQ, per germline. V lost 4 bases to trimming and J lost 5 bases; unmatched junction nucleotides: 10. In nucleotides, the CDR3 is TGCGCCAGCAGCACCGGGACAGGGGGACGGAGCGAGACCCAGTACTTC. Translating gives CASSTGTGGRSETQYF. Supplemented by reference TRBV5-1 and TRBJ2-5, the full variable domain reads KAGVTQTPRYLIKTRGQQVTLSCSPISGHRSVSWYQQTPGQGLQFLFEYFSETQRNKGNFPGRFSGRQFSNSRSEMNVSTLELGDSALYLCASSTGTGGRSETQYFGPGTRLLVL.

CDR3 sequence reads: CASSEGGVEKLFF. The CDR3 DNA follows: TGTGCCAGCAGTGAGGGCGGGGTTGAAAAACTGTTTTTT. The chain carries TRBV2 and TRBJ1-4; D is uncertain. Trimming pared 3 bases from V and 7 bases from J, leaving 9 bases between. Germline V gives CDR1 SNHLY, CDR2 FYNNEI. This CDR3 contains 13 residues.

V and J are TRBV19 and TRBJ1-1, with D unclear. CDR3 length equals 14 residues. Looked up from germline, CDR1 is LNHDA and CDR2 is SQIVND (reference sequence). Trimming took off 4 bases at V and 10 bases at J, with 19 bases between the two ends. DNA for the CDR3: TGTGCCAGTAGTAACGGTGGTAGCGCAGGAACAGCTTTCTTT. Its translation: CASSNGGSAGTAFF.

The chain employs TRBV13 and TRBJ2-2, with TRBD1 identical over 9 bases. The CDR3 contains 16 residues. From germline, CDR1 is PRHDT and CDR2 FYEKMQ (reference sequence). V shed 6 bases and J 3 bases; nucleotides not matched to a gene: 8. The CDR3 reads CASSPSWDRDTGELFF. The CDR3 nucleotides read TGTGCCAGCAGTCCCAGCTGGGACAGGGACACCGGGGAGCTGTTTTTT.

V is TRBV6-4 and J is TRBJ2-1; weak D call: TRBD1 (6 bases). This CDR3 is 15 amino acids long. V lost 6 bases and J lost 1, with 13 bases in between. Germline V lookup: CDR1 MRHNA, CDR2 SNTAGT. CDR3 loop: CASSPQDRSYNEQFF. CDR3 nucleotide sequence: TGTGCCAGCAGCCCCCAGGACAGATCCTACAATGAGCAGTTCTTC.

The V gene is TRBV6-5, the J gene TRBJ1-1, with 12 nucleotides matching TRBD1. CDR1 is MNHEY, CDR2 SVGAGI, per germline. V lost 4 bases to trimming and J lost 6 bases; unmatched junction nucleotides: 6. The CDR3 is 15 residues long. CDR3 DNA sequence: TGTGCCAGCAGTTTGTCCCGGGACAGGGGGCCTGAAGCTTTCTTT. Amino acids: CASSLSRDRGPEAFF.

The chain is built from TRBV4-2 and TRBJ1-3; D ambiguous. This CDR3 has 14 residues. Per germline, CDR1 LGHNA and CDR2 YNFKEQ. Trimming stripped 0 bases from V and 2 bases from J, with 5 bases between. The CDR3 sequence: CASSQEGAGNTIYF. The CDR3 region has the DNA TGTGCCAGCAGCCAAGAGGGAGCTGGAAACACCATATATTTT.

The rearrangement uses TRBV7-7 and TRBJ2-2; TRBD2 is a possible D gene (5 bases). CDR3 length: 16 amino acids. V shed 3 bases and J shed 2 bases, with 13 bases lying between them. CDR1 is SSHAT, CDR2 FNYEAQ, per germline (reference sequence). CDR3 DNA sequence: TGTGCCAGCAGCTTTAGCGCGTTCCGAAACACCGGGGAGCTGTTTTTT. It codes for CASSFSAFRNTGELFF.

The J gene is TRBJ2-3, the V gene TRBV9, with TRBD2 identical over 10 bases. Per the germline V gene, CDR1 is SGDLS and CDR2 is YYNGEE. J was trimmed by 6 bases and V by 9 bases; bases with no gene match: 10. CDR3 length: 14 amino acids. CDR3 nucleotides: TGTGCCAACCCGAGCGGGGGGGCTTGGGATACGCAGTATTTT. Translated: CANPSGGAWDTQYF.

This sequence joins TRBV2 and TRBJ2-5; no firm D call. Germline V lookup: CDR1 SNHLY, CDR2 FYNNEI. V lost 7 bases and J lost 2, with 14 bases in between. This CDR3 contains 14 residues. CDR3 bases: TGTGCCAGCATCTCTAGGCCAGCTCAAGAGACCCAGTACTTC. This sequence encodes CASISRPAQETQYF.

The chain links TRBV7-3 to TRBJ2-1, with D perhaps TRBD2 (6 bases). Germline loops: CDR1 SGHTA, CDR2 FQGTGA. This CDR3 has 15 residues. The V end lost 1 base, the J end lost 2 bases, and 9 bases lay between the germline ends. The CDR3 nucleotides read TGTGCCAGCAGCTTAAGGGACTCTACCTACAATGAGCAGTTCTTC. Its translation: CASSLRDSTYNEQFF.

The V and J genes are TRBV5-6 and TRBJ2-1; D might be TRBD2 (5 bases). Germline V CDR1 and CDR2: SGHDT, YYEEEE. Trimming cost V 4 bases and J 5 bases, with 13 bases left between them. The CDR3 runs to 14 residues. CDR3 in amino acids: CASSLVDGDNEQFF. The DNA for the CDR3 is TGTGCCAGCAGCCTCGTCGACGGGGACAATGAGCAGTTCTTC.

V and J are TRBV5-8 and TRBJ1-6; no clear D. The CDR3 has 16 amino acids. Looked up from germline, CDR1 is SGHTS and CDR2 is YDEGEE. With 5 bases removed from V and 8 bases from J, the gap between germline ends came to 20 bases. The CDR3 spells CASRHEATYRDSPLHF. CDR3 DNA sequence: TGTGCCAGCAGACACGAGGCCACTTATCGGGATTCACCCCTCCACTTT.

V is TRBV9 and J is TRBJ2-7, with 10 bases lining up with TRBD2. The length of the CDR3 is 16 residues. The junction had 7 bases not matched to a gene; V was cut back by 4 bases and J by 0 bases. Germline CDR1 reads SGDLS; CDR2 reads YYNGEE. Here the CDR3 reads CASSQGSGGASYEQYF. The CDR3 nucleotides read TGTGCCAGCAGCCAAGGAAGCGGGGGGGCCTCCTACGAGCAGTACTTC.

This clone was observed a single time. This chain joins TRBV9 and TRBJ2-3, with 8 bases aligning to TRBD2. Germline V gene sequence: CDR1 SGDLS, CDR2 YYNGEE. This CDR3 comprises 14 residues. The trim removed 4 bases at V and 4 bases at J, leaving 5 bases unmatched. The CDR3 reads CASSSGGVADTQYF. The CDR3 coding sequence is TGTGCCAGCAGCTCCGGGGGGGTCGCAGATACGCAGTATTTT. The full variable domain, its missing parts supplied by reference TRBV9 and TRBJ2-3, is DSGVTQTPKHLITATGQRVTLRCSPRSGDLSVYWYQQSLDQGLQFLIQYYNGEERAKGNILERFSAQQFPDLHSELNLSSLELGDSALYFCASSSGGVADTQYFGPGTRLTVL.

The chain is built from TRBV27 and TRBJ2-2, with D uncertain. Germline lookup yields CDR1 MNHEY and CDR2 SMNVEV (reference sequence). Trimming removed 3 bases from V and 7 bases from J, with 9 bases in between. This CDR3 contains 13 residues. This CDR3 reads CASSFSTGGELFF. The CDR3 nucleotides read TGTGCCAGCAGTTTCAGTACGGGCGGGGAGCTGTTTTTT.

The chain is built from TRBV7-9 and TRBJ2-7, with D perhaps TRBD1 (6 bases). The CDR3 spans 14 residues. Germline V gene data show CDR1 as SEHNR and CDR2 as FQNEAQ (reference sequence). Deletions cut 1 base from V and 3 bases from J, with 10 bases between. The chain's CDR3 is CASSLGQDGYEQYF. CDR3 in DNA: TGTGCCAGCAGCTTAGGACAGGACGGCTACGAGCAGTACTTC.

The count of this clone is one. The chain couples TRBV19 to TRBJ1-2, with TRBD1 matching 10 bases. The junction had 12 bases not matched to a gene; V was cut back by 9 bases and J by 8 bases. The CDR3 runs 14 residues. Germline V gives CDR1 LNHDA, CDR2 SQIVND (reference sequence). The CDR3 DNA follows: TGTGCCAGCATTCCCGGGACAGGGGCCGGCGGCTACACCTTC. This translates into CASIPGTGAGGYTF.

Comments on this clone: Other DNA sequences of this sample code for an identical CDR3. This chain connects TRBV5-6 to TRBJ2-7; 11 bases agree with TRBD1. This CDR3 region has 14 residues. Germline V gene lookup returns CDR1 SGHDT and CDR2 YYEEEE. V dropped 5 bases and J dropped 7; count of bases not matched to a gene: 8. CDR3 nucleotide sequence: TGTGCCAGCAGTTACGGACAGGGGGCGAGGGAGCAGTACTTC. It translates to CASSYGQGAREQYF.

The gene calls are TRBV19 and TRBJ2-2; D might be TRBD2 (5 bases). Germline values: CDR1 LNHDA, CDR2 SQIVND (reference sequence). V was shortened by 4 bases and J by 6 bases, with 6 bases between the two germline ends. The CDR3 consists of 12 residues. DNA for the CDR3: TGTGCCAGTAGTACGGAGGCCGGGGAGCTGTTTTTT. Its protein is CASSTEAGELFF.

V gene TRBV4-3 combines with J gene TRBJ2-7; TRBD2 agrees at 9 bases. With V trimmed by 5 bases and J by 5 bases, 10 bases remained unmatched. This CDR3 comprises 15 residues. Looked up from germline, CDR1 is LGHNA and CDR2 is YSLEER. The DNA for the CDR3 is TGCGCCAGCAGCTCTCGAGCTAGCGGGGTACACGAGCAGTACTTC. It translates to CASSSRASGVHEQYF.

Only one count was recorded for this clone. The J gene is TRBJ2-3, the V gene TRBV7-3; TRBD1 matches at 8 bases. The V segment lost 6 bases and the J segment 4 bases; nucleotides outside the gene matches: 9. The CDR3 contains 15 residues. Germline CDR1 reads SGHTA; CDR2 reads FQGTGA. CDR3 sequence reads: CASSYDRGPPDTQYF. The DNA of the CDR3 is TGTGCCAGCAGTTATGACAGGGGTCCCCCAGATACGCAGTATTTT.